One sample yielded the 16 T cell receptor beta chains listed below, sequenced in a study of a mutant IDH1 vaccine in newly diagnosed glioma. Time point specified: week 47, end of study. Each vaccine dose was 300 ug of mutant IDH1 20-mer peptide, with topical imiquimod. Here immunoSEQ multiplex PCR was the method, and the copy in TCRdb shows in-frame clones only, minus some. The data hold tens of thousands of clones, with approximately 80% observed a single time. The antigens for these receptors are not known. This specimen was PBMCs, taken from a glioma patient whose treatment included an IDH1 peptide vaccine. The origin of the receptors is a woman between 40 and 50 years old with glioma. Some clones in this sample may be carry-over from other donors' samples.

The J gene is TRBJ2-5, the V gene TRBV9; no clear D. From germline, CDR1 is SGDLS and CDR2 YYNGEE. CDR3 size: 13 residues. V lost 2 bases and J 4 bases, leaving 9 bases between the germline ends. CDR3 nucleotide sequence: TGTGCCAGCAGCGTGACACTCAGAGAGACCCAGTACTTC. Translation gives CASSVTLRETQYF.

This chain links TRBV18 with TRBJ1-5; 11 bases map to TRBD1. Germline loops: CDR1 KGHSH, CDR2 LQKENI. The CDR3 consists of 15 residues. The V segment lost 3 bases and the J segment 6 bases; nucleotides outside the gene matches: 4. The CDR3 DNA is TGTGCCAGCTCACCGGACAGGGGGCTCCTTCAGCCCCAGCATTTT. It codes for CASSPDRGLLQPQHF.

This rearrangement joins TRBV27 to TRBJ2-3; perhaps TRBD2 as D (6 bases). CDR1 and CDR2 (germline): MNHEY, SMNVEV (reference sequence). The CDR3 sequence is 16 residues long. The ends were cut back, 5 bases at V and 7 bases at J, with 22 bases in the middle. The CDR3 is CASSARLGVGPNTQYF. The CDR3 coding sequence is TGTGCCAGCAGTGCTCGACTAGGCGTGGGCCCAAATACGCAGTATTTT.

The CDR3 DNA reads as TGCGCCAGCAGCTTGGCCCACAGGGGGAATTCACCCCTCCACTTT. It specifies CASSLAHRGNSPLHF. The V and J genes are TRBV5-1 and TRBJ1-6; the match to TRBD1 covers 8 bases. The CDR3 contains 15 residues. The trim removed 0 bases at V and 7 bases at J, leaving 3 bases unmatched. Germline-derived CDR1 and CDR2 are SGHRS and YFSETQ.

The rearrangement links TRBV5-5 to TRBJ2-3, with TRBD1 matching 12 bases. V was pared by 4 bases and J by 4 bases, with 7 bases of the junction left unmatched. CDR1 and CDR2 from the germline V gene are SGHKS and YYEKEE (reference sequence). This CDR3 comprises 16 residues. The CDR3 is CASSRGTGGAADTQYF. The CDR3 bases are TGTGCCAGCAGCCGCGGGACAGGGGGCGCCGCAGATACGCAGTATTTT.

This clone was seen a few times. J is TRBJ2-5 and V is TRBV6-5; D is undetermined. V was cut by 7 bases and J by 1 base, with 13 bases left in between. The CDR3 is 14 amino acids. CDR1 MNHEY and CDR2 SVGAGI come from the germline V gene. CDR3: CASKLSASQETQYF. Here the CDR3 DNA reads TGTGCCAGCAAACTCTCAGCGTCCCAAGAGACCCAGTACTTC.

This chain uses TRBV5-4 with TRBJ2-7; a possible D gene is TRBD1 (5 bases). This CDR3 is built from 15 residues. The germline V and J ends were trimmed by 3 bases and 6 bases, with 19 bases remaining between them. The germline CDR1 and CDR2 sequences are SGHNT and YYREEE (reference sequence). The CDR3 nucleotides are TGTGCCAGCAGCTCAAGGGGTCAGTCCACCGTCGAGCAGTACTTC. Translation: CASSSRGQSTVEQYF.

V is TRBV6-5 and J is TRBJ2-7, with TRBD1 matching 10 bases. Germline V gene sequence: CDR1 MNHEY, CDR2 SVGAGI. The CDR3 runs 15 residues. Losses at the gene ends were 7 bases for V and 2 bases for J; bases not matched to a gene: 8. The DNA for the CDR3 is TGTGCCAGCAAGCCGGGACAGGGGTTTGCCTACGAGCAGTACTTC. It is translated as CASKPGQGFAYEQYF.

This rearrangement joins TRBV4-3 to TRBJ1-4; weak D call: TRBD1 (6 bases). Trimming stripped 1 base from V and 0 bases from J, with 9 bases between. Germline V gene lookup returns CDR1 LGHNA and CDR2 YSLEER. This CDR3 is 16 amino acids long. This CDR3 is CASSQARGATNEKLFF. In nucleotides, the CDR3 is TGCGCCAGCAGCCAAGCGAGGGGGGCAACTAATGAAAAACTGTTTTTT.

The chain is built from TRBV27 and TRBJ2-6; D is possibly TRBD1 (5 bases). The CDR3 is 15 amino acids. The V gene lost 6 bases and the J gene lost 2 bases, with 11 bases spanning the gap. Per the germline V gene, CDR1 is MNHEY and CDR2 is SMNVEV (reference sequence). This chain's CDR3 is CASRPQGAGANVLTF. Here the CDR3 DNA reads TGTGCCAGCAGACCTCAGGGTGCTGGGGCCAACGTCCTGACTTTC.

CDR3 in DNA: TGTGCCAGCAGCTTTAACTCCGGGACAATGAACACTGAAGCTTTCTTT. Amino acid sequence: CASSFNSGTMNTEAFF. This rearrangement joins TRBV9 to TRBJ1-1; possible D gene TRBD1, 6 bases. V shed 4 bases and J shed 0 bases, with 16 bases lying between them. The CDR3 consists of 16 residues. CDR1 SGDLS and CDR2 YYNGEE come from the germline V gene. Together with reference TRBV9 and TRBJ1-1, the CDR3 gives the full variable domain: DSGVTQTPKHLITATGQRVTLRCSPRSGDLSVYWYQQSLDQGLQFLIQYYNGEERAKGNILERFSAQQFPDLHSELNLSSLELGDSALYFCASSFNSGTMNTEAFFGQGTRLTVV.

The chain recombines TRBV19 with TRBJ2-7, with D perhaps TRBD2 (5 bases). There are 14 residues in the CDR3. Per the germline V gene, CDR1 is LNHDA and CDR2 is SQIVND (reference sequence). V lost 5 bases to trimming and J lost 4 bases, with 15 bases between them. CDR3 amino acids: CASSPRGIMYEQYF. CDR3 bases: TGTGCCAGTAGTCCCCGAGGGATCATGTACGAGCAGTACTTC.

This clone appeared once. This chain uses TRBV4-3 with TRBJ2-1; possible D gene TRBD2, 6 bases. The germline CDR1 and CDR2 sequences are LGHNA and YSLEER. The ends were cut back, 1 base at V and 6 bases at J, with 22 bases in the middle. The CDR3 extends over 18 amino acids. For the CDR3, the DNA is TGCGCCAGCAGCCAAGGGTTAGGCGGGGCCAACCCTATCAATGAGCAGTTCTTC. Protein sequence: CASSQGLGGANPINEQFF.

A note on this clone: Germline is not matched at one junction end, which may reflect a read error. The chain has TRBV5-8 and TRBJ1-6; D perhaps matches TRBD1 (5 bases). The CDR3 runs to 11 residues. From germline, CDR1 is SGHTS and CDR2 YDEGEE. For the CDR3, the DNA is TGTGCCAGCAGCTTGGAGGACATTAAGGACTTT. Translation: CASSLEDIKDF.

The CDR3 protein is CASSTSGGLDTQYF. CDR3 sequence (DNA): TGTGCCAGCTCGACTAGCGGGGGCCTTGATACGCAGTATTTT. The chain recombines TRBV6-4 with TRBJ2-3; 12 bases are shared with TRBD2. The CDR3 length is 14 residues. With V trimmed by 8 bases and J by 6 bases, 6 bases remained unmatched. The germline V gene encodes CDR1 MRHNA and CDR2 SNTAGT.

The rearrangement links TRBV4-2 to TRBJ1-5, with 8 bases matching TRBD1. V lost 4 bases, J lost 6 bases, and 11 bases stayed unmatched. Looked up from germline, CDR1 is LGHNA and CDR2 is YNFKEQ. CDR3 size: 16 residues. The CDR3 DNA reads as TGTGCCAGCAGCCCCTCTGTCGGGACAGGCAGTCAGCCCCAGCATTTT. Its translation is CASSPSVGTGSQPQHF.